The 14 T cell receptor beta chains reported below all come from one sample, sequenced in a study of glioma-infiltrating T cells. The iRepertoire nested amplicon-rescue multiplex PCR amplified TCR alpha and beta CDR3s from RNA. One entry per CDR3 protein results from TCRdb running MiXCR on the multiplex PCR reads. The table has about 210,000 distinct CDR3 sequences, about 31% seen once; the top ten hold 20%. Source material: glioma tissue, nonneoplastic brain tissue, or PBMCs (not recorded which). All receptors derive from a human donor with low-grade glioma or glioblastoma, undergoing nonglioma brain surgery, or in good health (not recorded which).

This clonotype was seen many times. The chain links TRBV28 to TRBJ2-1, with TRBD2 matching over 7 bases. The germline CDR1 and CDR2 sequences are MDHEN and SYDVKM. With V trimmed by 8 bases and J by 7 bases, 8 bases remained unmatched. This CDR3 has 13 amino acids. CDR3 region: CASEAGVENEQFF. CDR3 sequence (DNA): TGTGCCAGCGAGGCGGGAGTAGAAAATGAGCAGTTCTTC.

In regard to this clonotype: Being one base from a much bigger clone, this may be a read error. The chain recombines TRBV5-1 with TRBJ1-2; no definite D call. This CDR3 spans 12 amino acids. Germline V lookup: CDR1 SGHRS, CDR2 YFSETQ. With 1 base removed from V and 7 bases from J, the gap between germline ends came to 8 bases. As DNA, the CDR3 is TGCGCCAGCAGCTTGTGGGCAGGTGGCTACACCTTC. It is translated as CASSLWAGGYTF.

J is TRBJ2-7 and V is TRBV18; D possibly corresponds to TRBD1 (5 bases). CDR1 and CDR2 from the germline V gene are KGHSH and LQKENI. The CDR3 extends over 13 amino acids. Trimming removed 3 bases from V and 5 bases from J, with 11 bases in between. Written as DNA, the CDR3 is TGTGCCAGCTCACCGTCGGGCAGGGACGAGCAGTACTTC. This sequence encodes CASSPSGRDEQYF.

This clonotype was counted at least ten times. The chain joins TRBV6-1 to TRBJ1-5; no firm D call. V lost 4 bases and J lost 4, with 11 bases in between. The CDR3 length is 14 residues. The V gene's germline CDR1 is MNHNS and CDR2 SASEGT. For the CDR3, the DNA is TGTGCCAGCAGTGGGCCGGGCTGGAATCAGCCCCAGCATTTT. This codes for CASSGPGWNQPQHF.

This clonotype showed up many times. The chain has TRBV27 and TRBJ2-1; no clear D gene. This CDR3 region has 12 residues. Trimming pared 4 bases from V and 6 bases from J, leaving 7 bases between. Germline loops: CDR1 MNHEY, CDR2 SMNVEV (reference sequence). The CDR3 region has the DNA TGTGCCAGCAGTTCCCTGGGCAATGAGCAGTTCTTC. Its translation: CASSSLGNEQFF.

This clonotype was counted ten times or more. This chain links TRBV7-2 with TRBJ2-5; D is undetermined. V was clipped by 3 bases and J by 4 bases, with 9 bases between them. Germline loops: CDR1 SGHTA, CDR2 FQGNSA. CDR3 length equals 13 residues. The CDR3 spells CASSFRLSETQYF. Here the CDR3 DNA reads TGTGCCAGCAGCTTCCGGTTGTCAGAGACCCAGTACTTC.

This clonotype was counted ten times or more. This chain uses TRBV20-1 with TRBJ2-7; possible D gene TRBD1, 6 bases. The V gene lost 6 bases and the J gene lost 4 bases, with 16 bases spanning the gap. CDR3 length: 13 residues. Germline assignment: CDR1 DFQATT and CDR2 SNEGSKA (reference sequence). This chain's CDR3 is CSALGDNGYEQYF. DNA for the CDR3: TGCAGTGCCCTGGGGGACAATGGTTACGAGCAGTACTTC.

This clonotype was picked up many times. The DNA of the CDR3 is TGCAGTGCACCTGAGACAGGTAGTGAGCAGTTCTTC. Translated, it gives CSAPETGSEQFF. J is TRBJ2-1 and V is TRBV20-1; a weak D match, TRBD1 (6 bases). The CDR3 consists of 12 residues. Germline V CDR1 and CDR2: DFQATT, SNEGSKA (reference sequence). V lost 6 bases to trimming and J lost 9 bases, with 15 bases between them.

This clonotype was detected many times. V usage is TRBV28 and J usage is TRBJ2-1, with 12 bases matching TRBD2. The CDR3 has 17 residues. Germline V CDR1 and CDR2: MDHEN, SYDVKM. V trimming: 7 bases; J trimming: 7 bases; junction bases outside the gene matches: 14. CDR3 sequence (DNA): TGTGCCAGCACCCTAGGGCTAGCGGGAGGGTCGGGAAATGAGCAGTTCTTC. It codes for CASTLGLAGGSGNEQFF.

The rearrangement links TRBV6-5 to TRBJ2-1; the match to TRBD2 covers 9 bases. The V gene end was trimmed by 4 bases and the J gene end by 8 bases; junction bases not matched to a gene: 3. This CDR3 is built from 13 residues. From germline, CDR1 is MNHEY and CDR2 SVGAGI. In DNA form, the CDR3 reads TGTGCCAGCAGTTCCGGGACTAGCTATGAGCAGTTCTTC. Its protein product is CASSSGTSYEQFF.

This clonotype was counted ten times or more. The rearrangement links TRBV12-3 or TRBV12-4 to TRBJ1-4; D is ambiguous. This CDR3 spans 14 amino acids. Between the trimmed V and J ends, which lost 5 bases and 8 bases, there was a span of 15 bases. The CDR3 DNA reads TGTGCCAGCAGTCCATACTCTAGCGGGGAAAAACTGTTTTTT. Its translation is CASSPYSSGEKLFF.

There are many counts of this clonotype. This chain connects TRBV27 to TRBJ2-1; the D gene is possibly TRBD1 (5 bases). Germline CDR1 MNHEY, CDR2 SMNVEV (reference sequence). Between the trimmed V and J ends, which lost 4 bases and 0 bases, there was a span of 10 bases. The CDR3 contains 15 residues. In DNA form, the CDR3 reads TGTGCCAGCAGTTCTCAGGGCTACTCCTACAATGAGCAGTTCTTC. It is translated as CASSSQGYSYNEQFF.

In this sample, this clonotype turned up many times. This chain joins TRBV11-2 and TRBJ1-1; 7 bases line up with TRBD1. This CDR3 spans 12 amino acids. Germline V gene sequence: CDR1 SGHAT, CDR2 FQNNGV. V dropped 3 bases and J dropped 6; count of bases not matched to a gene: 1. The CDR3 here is CASSFQGAEAFF. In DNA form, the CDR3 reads TGTGCCAGCAGCTTTCAGGGGGCTGAAGCTTTCTTT.

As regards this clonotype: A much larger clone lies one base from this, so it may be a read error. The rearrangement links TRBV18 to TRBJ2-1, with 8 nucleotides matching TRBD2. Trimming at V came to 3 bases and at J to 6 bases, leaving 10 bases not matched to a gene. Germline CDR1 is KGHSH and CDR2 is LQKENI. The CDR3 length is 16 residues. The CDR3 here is CASSPQGTSGSNEQFF. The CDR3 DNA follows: TGTGCCAGCTCACCCCAAGGGACCAGCGGGAGCAATGAGCAGTTCTTC.